Sequencing of this T cell receptor (beta chain) was carried out in a study of immune heterogeneity within non-small cell lung tumors. Study-wide findings and caveats: High-frequency T-cell receptor beta clonotypes were largely distinct between individual patients. Local T-cell clonality and local tumor mutational burden correlated moderately but significantly (R around 0.3). The study found identical dominant CDR3 beta clonotypes recurring across tumor sites within a patient, alongside site-unique high-frequency clones.

The V gene end was trimmed by 0 bases and the J gene end by 1 base; junction bases not matched to a gene: 4. Germline V gene lookup returns CDR1 SGHKS and CDR2 YYEKEE (reference sequence). The CDR3 covers 17 residues. The authors used roughly 0.55 ug of bulk tumor genomic DNA per sample as template. Biopsies that were spaced far apart were taken, several per primary tumor, during surgery. Curative surgery was performed on patients who had untreated, newly diagnosed non-small cell lung cancer. A first 10-cycle multiplex round used 32 V-gene and 13 J-gene primers on TCR beta CDR3. Using its own MiXCR run on the multiplex PCR reads, TCRdb lists one record per CDR3 protein. The sample lists approximately 4,300 distinct CDR3 sequences, around 24% occurring once. This clonotype is medium-sized within its sample. Its antigen is as yet unknown.

This rearrangement joins TRBV5-5 to TRBJ1-4, with TRBD1 matching over 9 bases. Material for sequencing was lung tumor tissue. This receptor was obtained from a man aged 50 to 59 with non-small cell lung cancer. CDR3 sequence: CASSLVDRGGTNEKLFF. CDR3 in DNA: TGTGCCAGCAGCTTGGTGGACAGGGGAGGAACTAATGAAAAACTGTTTTTT.